This is a list of T cell receptor beta chains from one sample in a study of cytomegalovirus exposure and HLA in healthy donors. Some clones are missing from TCRdb's copy, which holds only in-frame ones; the method was immunoSEQ multiplex PCR. The profile shows 150,000 to 200,000 clones, 60% to 80% of them singletons. The sample was PBMCs. The receptors stem from a man aged 18 to 35 in good health and CMV-seropositive. CDR3s include the opening cysteine and the closing phenylalanine or tryptophan. A D gene is named only where the DNA matches it firmly. A clone size is listed for some rows: how often the clone was seen (once, few, many), or a class if it is expanded.

TRBJ2-1 | TRBD2 | 15 | TRBV13 | . | CASSLVAGAYNEQFF | TGTGCCAGCAGCTTAGTAGCGGGGGCCTACAATGAGCAGTTCTTC
TRBJ1-1 | TRBD1 | 18 | TRBV4-1 | many | CASSSMFLVKQGGEGAFF | TGCGCCAGCAGCTCCATGTTCCTGGTGAAACAGGGGGGTGAAGGAGCTTTCTTT
TRBJ1-1 | TRBD1 | 17 | TRBV11-3 | once | CASSLSYSGGRNTEAFF | TGTGCCAGCAGCTTGAGTTACTCAGGGGGCCGGAACACTGAAGCTTTCTTT
TRBJ2-2 | . | 12 | TRBV27 | . | CASSRGPGELFF | TGTGCCAGCAGTAGGGGTCCCGGGGAGCTGTTTTTT
TRBJ1-1 | . | 15 | TRBV18 | once | CASSPPGGSNTEAFF | TGTGCCAGCTCACCACCGGGAGGGTCGAACACTGAAGCTTTCTTT
TRBJ1-1 | . | 14 | TRBV9 | . | CASSVEELNTEAFF | TGTGCCAGCAGCGTGGAGGAGTTGAACACTGAAGCTTTCTTT
TRBJ1-1 | . | 16 | TRBV5-4 | few | CASSLDLDWEGPEAFF | TGTGCCAGCAGCTTGGATCTAGACTGGGAGGGACCTGAAGCTTTCTTT
TRBJ1-2 | TRBD1 | 13 | TRBV10-3 | . | CAITRQGARGYTF | TGTGCCATCACTAGACAGGGGGCTAGAGGCTACACCTTC
TRBJ2-1 | . | 16 | TRBV5-4 | . | CASSPQEGASYNEQFF | TGTGCCAGCAGCCCCCAGGAGGGGGCGAGTTACAATGAGCAGTTCTTC
TRBJ1-1 | TRBD1 | 15 | TRBV5-6 | . | CASSPGTGGGAEAFF | TGTGCCAGCAGCCCCGGGACAGGGGGCGGCGCTGAAGCTTTCTTT
TRBJ2-1 | TRBD2 | 17 | TRBV29-1 | once | CSVEDHPSGVSYNEQFF | TGCAGCGTTGAAGATCACCCTAGCGGGGTATCCTACAATGAGCAGTTCTTC
TRBJ2-2 | TRBD1 | 15 | TRBV6-1 | . | CASRRQGASTGELFF | TGTGCCAGCAGGCGACAGGGGGCGTCCACCGGGGAGCTGTTTTTT
TRBJ2-1 | TRBD2 | 15 | TRBV5-4 | . | CASSPGLAEYNEQFF | TGTGCCAGCAGCCCGGGACTAGCGGAGTACAATGAGCAGTTCTTC
TRBJ1-1 | TRBD1 | 13 | TRBV7-9 | . | CASSFDRDTEAFF | TGTGCCAGCAGCTTCGACAGGGACACTGAAGCTTTCTTT
TRBJ2-2 | TRBD2 | 15 | TRBV28 | . | CASSTRLASTGELFF | TGTGCCAGCAGTACAAGACTAGCCAGCACCGGGGAGCTGTTTTTT
TRBJ1-1 | . | 15 | TRBV12-5 | . | CASGLGLQGNTEAFF | TGTGCTAGTGGTTTGGGGTTACAGGGGAACACTGAAGCTTTCTTT
TRBJ2-3 | TRBD2 | 15 | TRBV28 | . | CASSSLRGGTDTQYF | TGTGCCAGCAGTTCCCTGCGGGGGGGGACAGATACGCAGTATTTT
TRBJ2-1 | TRBD1 | 16 | TRBV14 | . | CASSHPGQDAYNEQFF | TGTGCCAGCAGCCATCCCGGACAGGACGCCTACAATGAGCAGTTCTTC
TRBJ1-5 | TRBD1 | 15 | TRBV7-2 | . | CASSLGQGAGQPQHF | TGTGCCAGCAGCTTGGGACAGGGGGCAGGACAGCCCCAGCATTTT
TRBJ2-1 | TRBD1 | 15 | TRBV2 | . | CASSLDRDGYNEQFF | TGTGCCAGCAGTTTGGACAGGGATGGCTACAATGAGCAGTTCTTC
TRBJ1-4 | . | 14 | TRBV7-9 | . | CASSFGRNNEKLFF | TGTGCCAGCAGCTTTGGGAGAAATAATGAAAAACTGTTTTTT
TRBJ1-5 | . | 15 | TRBV30 | . | CAWRQDRYSNQPQHF | TGTGCCTGGCGACAAGACCGATATAGCAATCAGCCCCAGCATTTT
TRBJ1-5 | . | 15 | TRBV2 | . | CASSLGLRSNQPQHF | TGTGCCAGCAGTTTGGGGCTCAGGAGCAATCAGCCCCAGCATTTT
TRBJ1-1 | . | 12 | TRBV6-1 | . | CASKTGNTEAFF | TGTGCCAGCAAAACAGGAAACACTGAAGCTTTCTTT
TRBJ1-2 | TRBD1 | 15 | TRBV19 | . | CASSIGGQGANGYTF | TGTGCCAGTAGTATCGGGGGACAGGGGGCAAATGGCTACACCTTC
TRBJ2-5 | . | 13 | TRBV27 | . | CASSSFREETQYF | TGTGCCAGCAGTTCGTTCCGTGAAGAGACCCAGTACTTC
TRBJ2-1 | TRBD2 | 15 | TRBV7-9 | . | CASSLSLALSNEQFF | TGTGCCAGCAGCTTATCACTAGCGCTCTCCAATGAGCAGTTCTTC
TRBJ1-1 | . | 14 | TRBV19 | . | CASRWMGQNTEAFF | TGTGCCAGTAGATGGATGGGGCAAAACACTGAAGCTTTCTTT
TRBJ2-6 | TRBD1 | 16 | TRBV2 | . | CATRQGVSSGANVLTF | TGTGCCACCAGACAGGGGGTGAGCTCTGGGGCCAACGTCCTGACTTTC
TRBJ1-1 | TRBD1 | 18 | TRBV5-1 | . | CASSSPKKDRGRLGEAFF | TGCGCCAGCAGCTCGCCGAAAAAGGACAGGGGGCGTTTGGGTGAAGCTTTCTTT
TRBJ1-5 | . | 15 | TRBV21-1 | . | CASSSPGFYNQPQHF | TGTGCCAGCAGCTCCCCAGGGTTTTACAATCAGCCCCAGCATTTT
TRBJ1-1 | TRBD1 | 15 | TRBV19 | . | CASSPTGQGITEAFF | TGTGCCAGTAGTCCTACGGGACAGGGGATCACTGAAGCTTTCTTT
TRBJ1-6 | TRBD1 | 17 | TRBV27 | . | CASSRGTESSYNSPLHF | TGTGCCAGCAGCCGAGGGACAGAAAGCTCCTATAATTCACCCCTCCACTTT
TRBJ1-4 | . | 14 | TRBV5-1 | . | CASSLGGSNEKLFF | TGCGCCAGCAGCTTGGGGGGCTCTAATGAAAAACTGTTTTTT
TRBJ1-2 | TRBD1 | 15 | TRBV10-3 | . | CAISERAGGNYGYTF | TGTGCCATCAGTGAAAGGGCAGGGGGTAACTATGGCTACACCTTC
TRBJ1-4 | . | 13 | TRBV6-1 | . | CASGRAGNEKLFF | TGTGCCAGCGGGAGGGCCGGGAATGAAAAACTGTTTTTT
TRBJ2-1 | . | 13 | TRBV15 | few | CATTAGSNNEQFF | TGTGCCACCACTGCGGGGAGTAACAATGAGCAGTTCTTC
TRBJ1-2 | TRBD1 | 14 | TRBV4-2 | . | CASSLGTGDYGYTF | TGTGCCAGCAGCCTCGGGACAGGGGACTATGGCTACACCTTC
TRBJ2-3 | TRBD2 | 16 | TRBV5-6 | few | CASSLFAGVSTDTQYF | TGTGCCAGCAGCTTGTTCGCGGGGGTTAGCACAGATACGCAGTATTTT
TRBJ1-2 | TRBD1 | 14 | TRBV6-5 | few | CASSTLQGTYGYTF | TGTGCCAGCAGTACTTTACAGGGGACCTATGGCTACACCTTC
TRBJ1-5 | TRBD1 | 15 | TRBV2 | . | CASSAGTGGNQPQHF | TGTGCCAGCAGTGCTGGGACAGGGGGAAATCAGCCCCAGCATTTT
TRBJ1-5 | . | 14 | TRBV27 | . | CASKQGSGNQPQHF | TGTGCCAGCAAGCAGGGCTCGGGCAATCAGCCCCAGCATTTT
TRBJ1-2 | . | 15 | TRBV6-5 | . | CASSYSPGFREGYTF | TGTGCCAGCAGTTACTCGCCCGGTTTTAGAGAAGGCTACACCTTC
TRBJ1-1 | . | 13 | TRBV30 | . | CAWSGQLNTEAFF | TGTGCCTGGAGTGGACAGTTGAACACTGAAGCTTTCTTT
TRBJ2-1 | . | 14 | TRBV4-2 | . | CASSPSSGVNEQFF | TGTGCCAGCAGCCCTAGCTCGGGGGTAAATGAGCAGTTCTTC
TRBJ1-1 | . | 16 | TRBV11-2 | . | CASSSRWQGKNTEAFF | TGTGCCAGCAGCTCACGGTGGCAGGGCAAGAACACTGAAGCTTTCTTT
TRBJ2-1 | TRBD2 | 15 | TRBV5-1 | . | CASSLLAGGANEQFF | TGCGCCAGCAGCTTACTAGCGGGAGGAGCGAATGAGCAGTTCTTC
TRBJ2-2 | TRBD1 | 14 | TRBV10-1 | . | CASRYTGDTGELFF | TGCGCCAGCAGATACACAGGGGACACCGGGGAGCTGTTTTTT
TRBJ1-3 | . | 15 | TRBV7-8 | . | CASSPRTDSGNTIYF | TGTGCCAGCAGCCCCCGGACAGACTCTGGAAACACCATATATTTT
TRBJ1-1 | . | 12 | TRBV9 | . | CASSAGDAEAFF | TGTGCCAGCAGCGCAGGGGACGCTGAAGCTTTCTTT
TRBJ1-3 | . | 13 | TRBV7-9 | few | CASSLGQGNTIYF | TGTGCCAGCAGCTTAGGCCAGGGAAACACCATATATTTT
TRBJ1-1 | . | 12 | TRBV4-2 | . | CASGTPDTEAFF | TGTGCCAGCGGTACCCCGGACACTGAAGCTTTCTTT
TRBJ1-1 | . | 13 | TRBV7-2 | . | CASSLGRRNEAFF | TGTGCCAGCAGCTTAGGACGGAGAAATGAAGCTTTCTTT
TRBJ1-2 | . | 15 | TRBV27 | . | CASSSQGIANYGYTF | TGTGCCAGCAGTTCCCAGGGGATAGCAAACTATGGCTACACCTTC
TRBJ1-2 | . | 15 | TRBV11-2 | . | CASSENPGTNYGYTF | TGTGCCAGCAGCGAAAACCCAGGGACTAACTATGGCTACACCTTC